The 6 T cell receptor beta chains below were found in one sample sequenced in a study of cytomegalovirus exposure and HLA in healthy donors (dated by TCRdb to 2015 to 2018). Libraries were prepared through the immunoSEQ multiplex PCR assay. The multiplex PCR relied on a mix of 60 forward primers for TCR Vbeta segments and 13 reverse primers for TCR Jbeta segments. Entries here come from immuneACCESS through TCRdb and include only in-frame sequences with V and J called. Some clones fail to appear in such tables; in the studies checked, an unresolved V gene covers under half of the shortfall, and the cause of the remainder is unknown. The sample has over 150,000 clones on record, 80% of them singletons. The biggest ten clones account for roughly 5% of the sample. Sample: PBMCs. The receptors originated from a man aged 25 to 40 in good health and CMV-seronegative.

The chain joins TRBV7-8 to TRBJ2-7; 7 bases fit TRBD2. CDR3 length: 18 residues. Germline CDR1 is SGHVS and CDR2 is FQNEAQ. After removal of 5 bases from V and 1 base from J, the junction contained 17 bases not matched to a gene. The CDR3: CASSLHPWTREGSYEQYF. In DNA, the CDR3 is TGTGCCAGCAGCCTCCACCCGTGGACGAGGGAGGGGTCCTACGAGCAGTACTTC.

This clone occurred once. The chain uses TRBV5-6 and TRBJ2-1; 8 bases line up with TRBD2. This CDR3 is 15 amino acids long. V was pared by 0 bases and J by 7 bases, with 6 bases of the junction left unmatched. CDR1 SGHDT and CDR2 YYEEEE come from the germline V gene. CDR3 loop: CASSLDRLALNEQFF. In nucleotides, the CDR3 is TGTGCCAGCAGCTTGGATAGACTAGCGCTAAATGAGCAGTTCTTC.

This chain links TRBV4-1 with TRBJ2-7; D is unclear. Germline CDR1 is MGHRA and CDR2 is YSYEKL. V shed 1 base and J shed 3 bases, with 10 bases lying between them. This CDR3 is built from 14 residues. The CDR3 here is CASSQAYSNYEQYF. In DNA form, the CDR3 reads TGCGCCAGCAGCCAAGCTTACTCTAACTACGAGCAGTACTTC.

The chain has TRBV5-6 and TRBJ2-3; 7 positions agree with TRBD2. The germline V gene encodes CDR1 SGHDT and CDR2 YYEEEE. This CDR3 is 14 amino acids long. After removal of 1 base from V and 1 base from J, the junction contained 0 bases not matched to a gene. The CDR3 is CASSLTSGTDTQYF. The CDR3 DNA follows: TGTGCCAGCAGCTTGACTAGCGGCACAGATACGCAGTATTTT.

This chain links TRBV15 with TRBJ1-5; tentatively, D is TRBD1 (6 bases). The V end lost 2 bases, the J end lost 2 bases, and 19 bases lay between the germline ends. CDR3 length: 18 residues. Germline CDR1 and CDR2: LNHNV and YYDKDF (reference sequence). The CDR3: CATSRSLTGMGGNQPQHF. The CDR3 DNA is TGTGCCACCAGCAGATCACTGACAGGAATGGGAGGCAATCAGCCCCAGCATTTT.

The chain has TRBV5-8 and TRBJ2-7, with D unclear. Trimming removed 4 bases at V and 4 bases at J, with 9 bases between. This CDR3 is 12 amino acids long. Germline-derived CDR1 and CDR2 are SGHTS and YDEGEE. The CDR3 sequence: CASSPPGYEQYF. Written as DNA, the CDR3 is TGTGCCAGCAGCCCACCCGGGTACGAGCAGTACTTC.